The 12 T cell receptor beta chains presented below share a single source sample, sequenced in a study of T cells in Graves' hyperthyroidism and ophthalmopathy. Template material for amplifying TCR beta CDR3 regions consisted of RNA transcripts. During a first-round RT-PCR of the TCR CDR3, the HTBI primer set was used. TCRdb re-called the multiplex PCR reads with MiXCR, one entry per CDR3 protein. Among more than 500,000 distinct CDR3 sequences listed, around 46% were seen once. The source material was peripheral blood or thyroid tissue (not recorded which). All receptors derive from an adult woman with Graves' disease, either hyperthyroidism or ophthalmopathy (not recorded which).

This chain links TRBV29-1 with TRBJ1-4; the D gene is possibly TRBD1 (5 bases). Germline-derived CDR1 and CDR2 are SQVTM and ANQGSEA. V was clipped by 4 bases and J by 3 bases, with 9 bases between them. The CDR3 runs 13 residues. The CDR3 DNA is TGCAGCGTTGGCAGAGGGGCTAATGAAAAACTGTTTTTT. Its translation is CSVGRGANEKLFF.

DNA of the CDR3: TGCGCCAGCAGCAGACAGGGACAGGGGGCGCTTGGTTCACCCCTCCACTTT. Its protein is CASSRQGQGALGSPLHF. The J gene is TRBJ1-6, the V gene TRBV5-1, with 12 nucleotides matching TRBD1. The CDR3 has 17 residues. From germline, CDR1 is SGHRS and CDR2 YFSETQ. Trimming removed 4 bases from V and 9 bases from J; junction bases left unmatched: 11.

With regard to this clonotype: A much larger clone is a single base away; this may be a read error. The V call is TRBV12-3 or TRBV12-4, the J call TRBJ1-2, with TRBD1 identical over 9 bases. V lost 10 bases to trimming and J lost 9 bases; unmatched junction nucleotides: 12. There are 13 residues in the CDR3. This CDR3 is CAISRWTGVSYTF. The DNA of the CDR3 is TGTGCCATCAGCCGGTGGACAGGGGTGAGCTACACCTTC.

The chain carries TRBV7-2 and TRBJ1-6; 9 bases align to TRBD1. Germline V CDR1 and CDR2: SGHTA, FQGNSA. V shed 4 bases, J shed 7 bases, and the junction held 5 bases outside the gene matches. The CDR3 is 15 residues long. CDR3 in DNA: TGTGCCAGCAGCTCTAGACAGGGGGGGAATTCACCCCTCCACTTT. Translating gives CASSSRQGGNSPLHF.

This chain links TRBV7-8 with TRBJ2-2; TRBD2 matches 7 bases. This CDR3 spans 14 amino acids. Trimming removed 6 bases from V and 6 bases from J; junction bases left unmatched: 7. The germline CDR1 and CDR2 sequences are SGHVS and FQNEAQ. DNA of the CDR3: TGTGCCAGCAGTCCTACTAGCGCGGCCGGGGAGCTGTTTTTT. It translates to CASSPTSAAGELFF.

The chain uses TRBV7-8 and TRBJ1-1, with D possibly TRBD1 on 5 matching bases. V dropped 5 bases and J dropped 9 bases, with 13 bases sitting between them. CDR3 size: 12 residues. CDR1 and CDR2 from the germline V gene are SGHVS and FQNEAQ. The CDR3 here is CASSGWGEKAFF. Here the CDR3 DNA reads TGTGCCAGCAGCGGTTGGGGGGAGAAAGCTTTCTTT.

There are many counts of this clonotype. This sequence joins TRBV6-1 and TRBJ2-7; 9 bases agree with TRBD2. V was clipped by 4 bases and J by 2 bases; unmatched bases: 3. Germline V CDR1 and CDR2: MNHNS, SASEGT. This CDR3 is built from 14 residues. The CDR3 loop reads CASSATSGPYEQYF. In DNA, the CDR3 is TGTGCCAGCAGTGCGACTAGCGGACCCTACGAGCAGTACTTC.

The chain has TRBV10-2 and TRBJ1-1; D is unclear. The CDR3 totals 12 residues. The V gene lost 9 bases and the J gene lost 5 bases, with 13 bases spanning the gap. CDR1 is WSHSY and CDR2 is SAAADI in the germline V gene. CDR3 residues: CASRHGFTEAFF. The DNA of the CDR3 is TGCGCCAGTCGACACGGGTTTACTGAAGCTTTCTTT.

This clonotype has at least ten counts. The rearrangement uses TRBV25-1 and TRBJ2-5; 7 nucleotides match TRBD1. The V segment lost 3 bases and the J segment 5 bases; nucleotides outside the gene matches: 6. This CDR3 spans 14 amino acids. In germline, CDR1 is MGHDK, CDR2 SYGVNS. DNA of the CDR3: TGTGCCAGCAGTGATAGGACAGGCGTGGAGACCCAGTACTTC. Protein sequence: CASSDRTGVETQYF.

The rearrangement joins TRBV7-9 to TRBJ2-7; D call uncertain. The ends were cut back, 6 bases at V and 4 bases at J, with 13 bases in the middle. Germline CDR1 is SEHNR and CDR2 is FQNEAQ (reference sequence). This CDR3 comprises 13 residues. The CDR3 reads CASSSPGQYEQYF. The CDR3 bases are TGTGCCAGCAGTTCCCCCGGGCAGTACGAGCAGTACTTC.

This clonotype has a count of ten or more. This sequence joins TRBV5-1 and TRBJ2-7, with 9 bases identical to TRBD1. The J segment lost 2 bases and the V segment lost 4 bases, leaving 4 bases of the junction unmatched. This CDR3 is 14 amino acids long. CDR1 and CDR2 (germline): SGHRS, YFSETQ. CDR3 protein: CASSGGQGTYEQYF. CDR3 DNA: TGCGCCAGCAGCGGGGGACAGGGTACCTACGAGCAGTACTTC.

This clonotype showed up many times. This sequence joins TRBV18 and TRBJ1-5; weak D call: TRBD1 (6 bases). Trimming removed 2 bases at V and 3 bases at J, with 8 bases between. The CDR3 runs to 14 residues. The germline V gene has CDR1 KGHSH and CDR2 LQKENI. For the CDR3, the DNA is TGTGCCAGCTCACCAGGACAGAACAATCAGCCCCAGCATTTT. Translated, it gives CASSPGQNNQPQHF.